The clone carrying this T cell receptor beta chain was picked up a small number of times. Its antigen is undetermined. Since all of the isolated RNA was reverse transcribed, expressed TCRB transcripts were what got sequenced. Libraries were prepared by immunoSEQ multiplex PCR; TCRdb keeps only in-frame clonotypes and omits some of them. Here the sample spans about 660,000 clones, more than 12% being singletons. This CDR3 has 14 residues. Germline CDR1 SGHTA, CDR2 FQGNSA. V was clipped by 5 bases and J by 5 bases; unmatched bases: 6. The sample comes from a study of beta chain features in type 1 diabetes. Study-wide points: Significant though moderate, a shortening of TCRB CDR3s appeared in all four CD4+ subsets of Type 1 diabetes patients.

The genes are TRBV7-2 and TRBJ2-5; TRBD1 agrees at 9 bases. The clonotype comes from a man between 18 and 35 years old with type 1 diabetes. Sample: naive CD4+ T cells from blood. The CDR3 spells CASSQGQGPETQYF. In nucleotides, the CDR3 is TGTGCCAGCAGCCAGGGACAGGGCCCGGAGACCCAGTACTTC.